This T cell receptor beta chain appears in the sequencing data of a study of blood T cell repertoires in COVID-19. V dropped 3 bases and J dropped 4; count of bases not matched to a gene: 7. This CDR3 is 15 amino acids long. The germline V gene has CDR1 LGHDT and CDR2 YNNKEL (reference sequence). Only in-frame clones appear in the TCRdb table, and some are missing; sequencing was by immunoSEQ multiplex PCR. The data hold some 320,000 clones, with around nine tenths observed a single time. In Seattle, patients joined the study during active infection and were tracked longitudinally. The sequenced sample was peripheral blood. This chain connects TRBV3-1 (or the pseudogene TRBV3-2) to TRBJ1-1, with 8 bases identical to TRBD1. This clonotype originated in a woman in her twenties or thirties with COVID-19, enrolled during active disease. The CDR3 coding sequence is TGTGCCAGCAGCCAGGAGGACAGGGAGAGCACTGAAGCTTTCTTT. Translation gives CASSQEDRESTEAFF.